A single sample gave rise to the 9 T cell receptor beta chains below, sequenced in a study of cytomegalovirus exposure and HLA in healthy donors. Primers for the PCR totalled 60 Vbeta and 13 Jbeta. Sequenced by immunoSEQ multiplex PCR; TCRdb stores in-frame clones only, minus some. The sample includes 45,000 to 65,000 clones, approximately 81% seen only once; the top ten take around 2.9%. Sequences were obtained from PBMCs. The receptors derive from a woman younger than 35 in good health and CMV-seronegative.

This CDR3 reads CASKRDIEGTEAFF. The CDR3, as DNA: TGTGCCAGCAAAAGGGATATTGAGGGCACTGAAGCTTTCTTT. This sequence joins TRBV6-1 and TRBJ1-1; D remains ambiguous. There are 14 residues in the CDR3. Trimming removed 7 bases at V and 4 bases at J, with 16 bases between. CDR1 MNHNS and CDR2 SASEGT come from the germline V gene.

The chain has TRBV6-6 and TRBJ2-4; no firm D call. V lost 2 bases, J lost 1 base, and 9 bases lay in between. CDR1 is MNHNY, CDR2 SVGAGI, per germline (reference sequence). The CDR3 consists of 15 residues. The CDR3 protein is CASSYHMEAKNIQYF. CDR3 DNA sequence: TGTGCCAGCAGTTACCACATGGAGGCCAAAAACATTCAGTACTTC.

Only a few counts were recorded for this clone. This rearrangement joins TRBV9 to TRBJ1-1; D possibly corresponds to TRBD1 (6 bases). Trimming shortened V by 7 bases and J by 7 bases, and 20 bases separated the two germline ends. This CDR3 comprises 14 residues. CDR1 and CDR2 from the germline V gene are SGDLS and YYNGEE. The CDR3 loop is CASRPFSGTFEAFF. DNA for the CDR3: TGTGCCAGCCGCCCCTTCTCCGGGACATTTGAAGCTTTCTTT.

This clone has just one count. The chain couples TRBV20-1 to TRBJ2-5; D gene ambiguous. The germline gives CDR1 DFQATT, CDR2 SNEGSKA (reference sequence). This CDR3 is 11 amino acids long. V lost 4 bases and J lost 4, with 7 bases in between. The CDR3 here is CSATPGETQYF. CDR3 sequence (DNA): TGCAGTGCTACCCCGGGAGAGACCCAGTACTTC.

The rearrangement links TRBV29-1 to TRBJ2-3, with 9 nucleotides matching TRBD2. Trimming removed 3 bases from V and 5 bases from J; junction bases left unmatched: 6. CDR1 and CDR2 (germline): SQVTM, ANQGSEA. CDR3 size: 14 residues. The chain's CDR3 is CSVDGAGGVDTQYF. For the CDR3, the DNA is TGCAGCGTTGATGGGGCGGGAGGGGTAGATACGCAGTATTTT.

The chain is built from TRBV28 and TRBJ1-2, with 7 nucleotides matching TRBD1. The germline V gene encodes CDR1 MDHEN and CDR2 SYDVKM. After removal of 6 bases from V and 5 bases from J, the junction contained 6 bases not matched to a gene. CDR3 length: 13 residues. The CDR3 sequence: CASRPQTGYGYTF. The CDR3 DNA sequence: TGTGCCAGCAGACCGCAGACAGGGTATGGCTACACCTTC.

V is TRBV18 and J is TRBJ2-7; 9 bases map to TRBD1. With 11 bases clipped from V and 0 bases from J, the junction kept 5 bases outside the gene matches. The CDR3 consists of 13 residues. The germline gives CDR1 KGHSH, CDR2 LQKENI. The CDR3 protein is CAGRQGDSYEQYF. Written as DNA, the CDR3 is TGTGCCGGCCGACAGGGGGACTCCTACGAGCAGTACTTC.

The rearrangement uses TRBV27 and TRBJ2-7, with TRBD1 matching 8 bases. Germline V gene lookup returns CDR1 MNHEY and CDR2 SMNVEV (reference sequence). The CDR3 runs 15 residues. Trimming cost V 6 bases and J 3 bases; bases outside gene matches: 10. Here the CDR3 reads CASSRQGTGNYEQYF. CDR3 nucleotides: TGTGCCAGCAGCCGGCAAGGGACAGGTAACTACGAGCAGTACTTC.

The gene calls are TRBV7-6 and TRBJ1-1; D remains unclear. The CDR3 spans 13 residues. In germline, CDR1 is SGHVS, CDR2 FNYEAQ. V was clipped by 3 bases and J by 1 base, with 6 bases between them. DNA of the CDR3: TGTGCCAGCAGCTTTGACACGAACACTGAAGCTTTCTTT. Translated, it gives CASSFDTNTEAFF.